This T cell receptor beta chain emerged from a study of cytomegalovirus exposure and HLA in healthy donors (dated by TCRdb to about 2017). Study-level background: In an earlier analysis of about 560 of the donors, about 270 Gb of sequence data and 117 million unique TCR beta sequences from approximately 180 million T cells were reported. To predict cytomegalovirus infection status, the study brought together high-throughput TCR immunosequencing, statistical association of individual TCRs with disease status, and machine learning. Of the roughly 420 genotyped donors, less than 90% were placed in the genetic ancestry cluster associated with self-reported Caucasian donors. The study profiled the T cell repertoires of under 850 subjects by immunosequencing and related them to cytomegalovirus serostatus. Alongside the repertoire data, information on donor age, sex, ethnicity and CMV serostatus was compiled. Besides the first cohort of under 700 subjects, a separate validation cohort made up of roughly 120 different subjects was used. Roughly five DR-DQ haplotypes were handled as single units for association and clustering, since linkage in the cohort was strong. Every repertoire in the discovery cohort had been generated on one and the same sequencing platform. Genome-wide SNP genotypes for about 55% of the roughly 670 donors were used in a later genetic analysis, which treated that subset as a discovery cohort. Among some 410 genotyped donors of the cohort, an average of roughly 230,000 unique TCR beta nucleotide sequences was sequenced per donor, of which about 20% were non-productive. In an earlier analysis of over 550 of the donors, high-throughput TCR beta sequencing was used to judge whether each TCR beta V gene segment behaved as functional or pseudogenic. The later analysis used no new phenotypic data to find candidate immune exposures, relying instead on TCR beta sequences and their occurrence across donors. The number of donors typed differed by locus, with about 629-640 for A, B, C, DRB1 and DQB1, approximately 500 for DQA1, about 610 for DPA1, and roughly 450 for DPB1. HLA typing included class I and class II loci at four-digit resolution. Around 320 gigabases of sequencing data and approximately 93 million unique TCR sequences were included in an early release covering about 600 HLA-typed donors. In a later analysis, previously published TCR beta repertoires from 670 or so donors were re-analyzed and high-resolution HLA genotyping was added so that TCR occurrence patterns could be studied. The study aimed to test whether cataloging public T cell receptors could reveal signatures of past pathogen exposure.

Summary of the overall study and its limitations: The cohort was sequenced for TCR beta chains only, and without alpha or paired-chain data the features that could be detected were limited. Some IMGT-functional V segments, including TRBV6-2 and TRBV6-3, could not be told apart with the 87-base-pair reads, so those segments were excluded. The presence/absence analyses assumed that sequencing depth was roughly uniform across donors, and that assumption may not be true. In a later analysis, the rate of TCR association differed among HLA loci, with DRB1 alleles having the most associated TCRs and HLA-C alleles having the fewest. Specific HLA alleles were associated with 16,951 TCR beta sequences at a false discovery rate of 0.05 in a later analysis. A further reported finding was that TCR beta sequences accurately predicted the HLA-A and HLA-B alleles for most subjects in the first cohort. Because counts were too low, seventeen rarely observed V segments, including chromosome 9 orphons, were excluded from the earlier analysis of several hundred of the donors. When HLA alleles, especially DR and DQ, strongly co-occurred, attributing TCR associations to individual alleles was difficult. A later analysis reported that several top co-occurrence clusters appeared linked to parvovirus B19, influenza, CMV and Epstein-Barr virus. It was suggested by the authors that the approach could potentially be generalized to other disease states and immunological phenotypes. In a later genetic analysis, fewer N-insertions in productive TCRs were reported among donors in an Asian-associated ancestry cluster than the roughly 700-donor mean. According to a later analysis, most CMV-associated TCR beta chains appeared to be HLA-restricted, and the HLA associations seemed to be driven largely by CMV exposure. A later analysis found that HLA-associated TCR beta chains were more clonally expanded and had lower generation probabilities than equally common non-associated chains. Most TCR sequences were seen in very few donors, while some public TCRs were found in many individuals. The study gave a list of roughly 150 TCR beta chains associated with cytomegalovirus. In vitro tests confirmed that a few of the cytomegalovirus-associated TCR beta chains recognize cytomegalovirus antigens. An association between a missense DCLRE1C variant and V-gene and J-gene trimming of TCR beta chains was found in a later genetic analysis and replicated in an independent cohort. Cytomegalovirus status was reported to be diagnosed by the classifier with high specificity and sensitivity in both the original and validation cohorts. Correlated functional status among segregating V segments might be attributable to linkage disequilibrium, but an unknown experimental factor could not be ruled out. CMV serostatus was the only immune exposure information available for the cohort. The sequencing pipeline was judged likely to have produced a cluster of highly shared sequence variants as a technical artifact. Because some donors lacked HLA typing at each locus, the association tests relied only on the typed subset. Broadly in line with IMGT annotations, most TCR beta V segments showed up in productive rearrangements about 90% or about 30% of the time in an earlier analysis of several hundred of the donors.

This clone showed up just a few times. What antigen it recognizes has not been identified. Base qualities are not recorded, but no much larger clone differs from it by a single base. The cohort was made up of hundreds of healthy bone marrow donors. All cohort members were sampled while nominally healthy, although unrecorded immune exposures were likely present. The donor was CMV seronegative and belonged to the group of several hundred seronegative cohort members. Each donor provided a peripheral blood sample, and peripheral blood mononuclear cells were used for TCR beta sequencing. The Qiagen DNeasy Blood Extraction Kit was used to extract genomic DNA from the blood cell samples. Here V drops 8 bases and J drops 0 bases, and the junction holds 7 bases not matched to any gene. CDR1 and CDR2, looked up from the germline V gene (reference sequence), are GTSNPN and SVGIG. The CDR3 contains 14 residues, cysteine and phenylalanine counted. Only the CDR3 DNA is retained, 42 bases long and in frame from the first base.

The method behind the library was the immunoSEQ multiplex PCR assay. For the multiplex PCR, a mixture combining 60 forward primers for TCR Vbeta segments and 13 reverse primers for TCR Jbeta segments was used. The CDR3 region of rearranged TCR beta genes was amplified from genomic DNA by a multiplex PCR assay. Amplified TCR beta libraries were sequenced as 87-base-pair reads on the Illumina HiSeq System. In the source study's methods: A later analysis tallied 80 million to 95 million unique TCR beta chains across the roughly 610 repertoires, and some 10 million of those chains were shared by two or more donors. A nearest-neighbor algorithm error-corrected the raw reads and collapsed the reads into unique sequences, merging closely related sequences to remove PCR and sequencing errors. Alignment of CDR3 sequences to IMGT reference sequences was used to assign V, D and J gene segments. Each retained sequence needed at least a six-nucleotide match to both a V gene segment and a J gene segment. A rearrangement counted as productive if the CDR3 had no stop codons and remained in frame with V and J, and every other rearrangement counted as non-productive. Following IMGT convention, CDR3 was defined as the stretch from the second conserved V-encoded cysteine to the conserved J-encoded phenylalanine. The earlier analysis of 450 to 750 of the donors excluded any sequence lacking an unambiguous match to a single V gene segment. An earlier analysis of 500 to 600 of the donors classified V segments as functional when productive rearrangements were above 56.7% and as segregating when the standard deviation between donors was above 5%. A statistical classification framework was built to diagnose cytomegalovirus status from the catalog of TCR beta chain sequences. In a later analysis, V and J genes were assigned by comparing TCR nucleotide sequences against IMGT/GENE-DB human TR gene sequences. A later analysis assigned CDR3 sequences and most-parsimonious VDJ recombination scenarios with the TCRdist pipeline. In a later analysis, each TCR beta chain was defined by its CDR3 amino acid sequence together with its V-gene family, and reads lacking a unique V-gene family were excluded. As a way to deal with suspected cross-contamination and a sequencing artifact, a later analysis dropped 450 to 600 nucleotide sequences that were highly shared and had low generation probability. For each public chain, a later analysis derived a clonal expansion index from normalized ranks of inferred template counts within each repertoire. Generation probabilities in a later analysis came from a VDJ recombination model fitted to out-of-frame rearrangements, and those results were checked against IGoR. In a later analysis, TCR-TCR, TCR-HLA and TCR-CMV co-occurrence was scored with hypergeometric tests, and a repertoire-size bias correction was applied to TCR pairs. In a later analysis, false discovery rates were estimated by permuting HLA or CMV assignments 20 times. In a later analysis, co-occurring TCRs were grouped using DBSCAN, and TCRdist sequence similarity was added for clustering within HLA-allele-positive subsets. Repertoires with fewer than 30,000 or more than 120,000 public chains, plus five repertoires with anomalous nucleotide sharing, were excluded from co-occurrence clustering. Not all clones reach the TCRdb copy of this immuneACCESS table, which keeps in-frame sequences only. Checked studies attribute under half of the gap to unresolved V genes and leave the rest unexplained. From that table come the V and J calls and clone size; the DNA was used to work out D and trimming. A total of some 200,000 clones appear in this sample, roughly 80% of them only once. The ten largest clones take up about 3.4% of the sample.

The sequence was collected from a female donor in good health and CMV-seronegative. The sequence is built from TRBV30 and TRBJ2-1; TRBD2 agrees with 7 junctional bases. The specimen sequenced was PBMCs. The CDR3 region has the sequence CAGGGGSSYNEQFF. The DNA reads TGTGCCGGGGGGGGAGGGAGCTCCTACAATGAGCAGTTCTTC.